These 26 T cell receptor beta chains were all obtained from the same sample, sequenced in a study of cytomegalovirus exposure and HLA in healthy donors. Using immunoSEQ multiplex PCR, the repertoire was profiled, and TCRdb retains in-frame clones only, with some absent. This sample has 99,000 or so clones, with 86% found just once. The source material was PBMCs. The source is a woman aged 18-29 years in good health and CMV-seropositive.

This rearrangement joins TRBV7-2 to TRBJ2-3; the match to TRBD1 covers 9 bases. Looked up from germline, CDR1 is SGHTA and CDR2 is FQGNSA. The ends lost 7 bases at V and 2 bases at J; junction bases unmatched: 10. The CDR3 covers 16 residues. The CDR3 DNA is TGTGCCAGCACCATGGGACAGGGAGATCTCACAGATACGCAGTATTTT. Residues: CASTMGQGDLTDTQYF.

The chain carries TRBV30 and TRBJ1-2; the match to TRBD1 covers 7 bases. Germline CDR1 and CDR2: GTSNPN and SVGIG (reference sequence). J was trimmed by 6 bases and V by 7 bases; bases with no gene match: 11. The CDR3 sequence is 13 residues long. CDR3 nucleotide sequence: TGTGCCTTTATACGCAGGGGGGTAGATGGCTACACCTTC. This translates into CAFIRRGVDGYTF.

The chain employs TRBV4-1 and TRBJ2-3, with D maybe TRBD2 (5 bases). From germline, CDR1 is MGHRA and CDR2 YSYEKL. The CDR3 loop spans 17 amino acids. The V and J ends lost 1 base and 0 bases respectively, with 14 bases between them. CDR3 DNA: TGCGCCAGCAGCCAAGGGATGCTAGCACTAAGCACAGATACGCAGTATTTT. It is translated as CASSQGMLALSTDTQYF.

The chain carries TRBV7-8 and TRBJ1-1, with D hard to call. The germline V and J ends were trimmed by 5 bases and 2 bases, with 15 bases remaining between them. Germline CDR1 SGHVS, CDR2 FQNEAQ. The CDR3 runs to 15 residues. CDR3 loop: CASSPVNEFNTEAFF. The CDR3 nucleotides read TGTGCCAGCAGCCCCGTAAATGAGTTTAACACTGAAGCTTTCTTT.

The rearrangement links TRBV19 to TRBJ2-7, with 8 bases aligning to TRBD1. Unmatched junction bases numbered 3, after V lost 3 bases and J lost 2 bases. The germline V gene has CDR1 LNHDA and CDR2 SQIVND (reference sequence). The CDR3 runs 14 residues. The CDR3 sequence: CASSISTGAYEQYF. DNA for the CDR3: TGTGCCAGTAGTATCTCGACAGGGGCCTACGAGCAGTACTTC.

The V and J genes are TRBV2 and TRBJ2-7; TRBD2 matches at 10 bases. Germline assignment: CDR1 SNHLY and CDR2 FYNNEI. The CDR3 covers 15 residues. Trimming removed 5 bases from V and 1 base from J; junction bases left unmatched: 5. This CDR3 is CASSFGLAVSYEQYF. The CDR3 bases are TGTGCCAGCAGTTTCGGACTAGCGGTTTCCTACGAGCAGTACTTC.

In its sample, this clone was seen once. V usage is TRBV27 and J usage is TRBJ1-2; D unresolved. V lost 6 bases to trimming and J lost 4 bases, with 15 bases between them. The CDR3 spans 14 residues. Germline CDR1 MNHEY, CDR2 SMNVEV (reference sequence). The CDR3: CASRNSQTGYGYTF. For the CDR3, the DNA is TGTGCCAGCAGGAATTCCCAAACTGGCTATGGCTACACCTTC.

The V call is TRBV9, the J call TRBJ2-1, with D possibly being TRBD1 (6 bases). Germline V gene lookup returns CDR1 SGDLS and CDR2 YYNGEE. The CDR3 totals 14 residues. The ends were cut back, 4 bases at V and 7 bases at J, with 15 bases in the middle. The CDR3 DNA reads as TGTGCCAGCAGCCCCATGGGGGCCCGGAATGAGCAGTTCTTC. The encoded protein is CASSPMGARNEQFF. The full variable domain, its missing parts supplied by reference TRBV9 and TRBJ2-1, is DSGVTQTPKHLITATGQRVTLRCSPRSGDLSVYWYQQSLDQGLQFLIQYYNGEERAKGNILERFSAQQFPDLHSELNLSSLELGDSALYFCASSPMGARNEQFFGPGTRLTVL.

The chain combines TRBV7-2 with TRBJ1-5, with TRBD1 as a possible D gene (5 bases). The V end was cut by 7 bases, the J end by 7 bases, with 17 bases between. CDR3 length: 14 residues. Germline assignment: CDR1 SGHTA and CDR2 FQGNSA. CDR3 in DNA: TGTGCCAGCACCCTAGGGCAGTCAGGGCAGCCCCAGCATTTT. Its protein product is CASTLGQSGQPQHF.

This rearrangement joins TRBV5-1 to TRBJ2-1; D is uncertain. From germline, CDR1 is SGHRS and CDR2 YFSETQ. The V gene lost 2 bases and the J gene lost 2 bases, with 11 bases spanning the gap. The CDR3 is made up of 15 amino acids. CDR3 sequence (DNA): TGCGCCAGCAGCTTCGGCACGGGTACCTACAATGAGCAGTTCTTC. This gives the protein CASSFGTGTYNEQFF.

CDR3 sequence reads: CASSPGGGGRTYEQYF. CDR3 coding DNA: TGCGCCAGCAGCCCCGGGGGGGGTGGCCGCACCTACGAGCAGTACTTC. J is TRBJ2-7 and V is TRBV4-1, with 8 bases aligning to TRBD2. The junction had 10 bases not matched to a gene; V was cut back by 4 bases and J by 2 bases. Germline CDR1 reads MGHRA; CDR2 reads YSYEKL. This CDR3 has 16 amino acids.

The chain recombines TRBV11-1 with TRBJ2-5; no definite D call. The germline V gene has CDR1 SGHAT and CDR2 FQDESV (reference sequence). This CDR3 is built from 11 residues. Trimming shortened V by 10 bases and J by 5 bases, and 11 bases separated the two germline ends. As DNA, the CDR3 is TGTGCCATAAGGATACAGGAGACCCAGTACTTC. Its translation is CAIRIQETQYF.

The V gene is TRBV2, the J gene TRBJ2-1, with 7 bases aligning to TRBD1. Losses at the gene ends were 8 bases for V and 4 bases for J; bases not matched to a gene: 8. The CDR3 is 14 amino acids. Germline V gene data show CDR1 as SNHLY and CDR2 as FYNNEI. Here the CDR3 reads CASRRTGYYNEQFF. The CDR3 bases are TGTGCCAGCCGGAGGACAGGTTATTACAATGAGCAGTTCTTC.

The chain carries TRBV19 and TRBJ2-2; TRBD1 agrees at 9 bases. J gave up 4 bases and V 0 bases, and 6 bases lay outside the gene matches. Germline CDR1 is LNHDA and CDR2 is SQIVND (reference sequence). The CDR3 has 17 amino acids. In nucleotides, the CDR3 is TGTGCCAGTAGTATAGATCCGGACAGGGGCGTCACCGGGGAGCTGTTTTTT. This gives the protein CASSIDPDRGVTGELFF.

In its sample, this clone was seen a few times. V gene TRBV4-1 combines with J gene TRBJ2-1; perhaps TRBD2 as D (6 bases). Germline-derived CDR1 and CDR2 are MGHRA and YSYEKL. V lost 4 bases and J lost 10, with 14 bases in between. This CDR3 is 13 amino acids long. The CDR3 region has the DNA TGCGCCAGCAGCCGGGACTCCCCCGGCGAGCAGTTCTTC. Translating it yields CASSRDSPGEQFF.

The rearrangement uses TRBV5-4 and TRBJ2-2; D not resolved. The V end was cut by 7 bases, the J end by 7 bases, with 11 bases between. CDR1 and CDR2 from the germline V gene are SGHNT and YYREEE (reference sequence). The CDR3 is 12 amino acids. The CDR3 reads CASALGIGELFF. The CDR3 nucleotides read TGTGCCAGCGCGTTGGGCATCGGGGAGCTGTTTTTT.

Comment on this clone: Other DNA sequences from this sample encode an identical CDR3 as well. The rearrangement uses TRBV10-3 and TRBJ1-2, with 8 bases fitting TRBD1. This CDR3 is 12 amino acids long. Losses at the gene ends were 6 bases for V and 6 bases for J; bases not matched to a gene: 3. CDR1 is ENHRY and CDR2 is SYGVKD in the germline V gene. CDR3 nucleotide sequence: TGTGCCATCAGCGCGACAGGGGATGGCTACACCTTC. The encoded protein is CAISATGDGYTF.

About this clone: The germline gene is not matched at one end of the junction; a read error may be the cause. This CDR3 reads CASRERGGGSTSYEQYF. CDR3 nucleotides: TGTGCCAGCCGTGAGAGAGGGGGGGGGAGCACCTCCTACGAGCAGTACTTC. The V gene is TRBV6-1, the J gene TRBJ2-7, with D possibly being TRBD2 (7 bases). Germline loops: CDR1 MNHNS, CDR2 SASEGT. The CDR3 is made up of 17 amino acids.

This clone was found once. The gene calls are TRBV30 and TRBJ1-1; 9 nucleotides agree with TRBD1. CDR1 and CDR2 from the germline V gene are GTSNPN and SVGIG (reference sequence). The length of the CDR3 is 13 residues. J gave up 10 bases and V 5 bases, and 11 bases lay outside the gene matches. The chain's CDR3 is CAWGLQGAHRAFF. In nucleotides, the CDR3 is TGTGCCTGGGGATTACAGGGGGCGCACCGAGCTTTCTTT.

In DNA form, the CDR3 reads TGTGCCAGCAGCTCGTTCCGGGACAGGGTGGGCGAGCAGTACTTC. Translating gives CASSSFRDRVGEQYF. The gene calls are TRBV7-6 and TRBJ2-7; 9 bases are shared with TRBD1. The ends lost 4 bases at V and 6 bases at J; junction bases unmatched: 10. This CDR3 spans 15 amino acids. CDR1 and CDR2 from the germline V gene are SGHVS and FNYEAQ.

The chain recombines TRBV12-1 with TRBJ2-3; the D call TRBD2 from the table was never checked on the DNA. TRBV12-1 is a pseudogene segment. This CDR3 contains 15 residues. The CDR3, as DNA: TGTGCCAGCAGCTTTTGCCCCTCCGGGGGAGATACGCAGTATTTT. Translation gives CASSFCPSGGDTQYF.

V usage is TRBV14 and J usage is TRBJ2-7, with TRBD1 matching over 10 bases. Germline V CDR1 and CDR2: SGHDN, FVKESK. This CDR3 contains 15 residues. Trimming at V came to 4 bases and at J to 1 base, leaving 4 bases not matched to a gene. The CDR3 DNA is TGTGCCAGCAGCCTGGGACAGGGGTGGTCCTACGAGCAGTACTTC. Its protein is CASSLGQGWSYEQYF.

This clone was picked up a small number of times. This sequence joins TRBV18 and TRBJ1-5; a weak D match, TRBD1 (5 bases). Germline V gives CDR1 KGHSH, CDR2 LQKENI. V was cut by 0 bases and J by 7 bases, with 16 bases left in between. The CDR3 sequence is 16 residues long. CDR3 sequence: CASSPPMGGSGQPQHF. CDR3 nucleotides: TGTGCCAGCTCACCACCTATGGGGGGATCTGGCCAGCCCCAGCATTTT.

The table lists this clone with a few counts. The chain combines TRBV15 with TRBJ1-5, with D possibly being TRBD1 (6 bases). In germline, CDR1 is LNHNV, CDR2 YYDKDF (reference sequence). The CDR3 extends over 13 amino acids. Trimming removed 5 bases at V and 7 bases at J, with 12 bases between. For the CDR3, the DNA is TGTGCCACCAGCCAAACAGGGAACCAGCCCCAGCATTTT. This codes for CATSQTGNQPQHF.

CDR3 DNA sequence: TGTGCCAGCAGCGTAGTTGCGGAGAGCACTGAAGCTTTCTTT. Its translation: CASSVVAESTEAFF. This chain joins TRBV9 and TRBJ1-1; D is unclear. Trimming pared 0 bases from V and 4 bases from J, leaving 10 bases between. CDR3 length: 14 residues. CDR1 and CDR2 from the germline V gene are SGDLS and YYNGEE. The whole variable domain, remainder taken from reference TRBV9 and TRBJ1-1, is DSGVTQTPKHLITATGQRVTLRCSPRSGDLSVYWYQQSLDQGLQFLIQYYNGEERAKGNILERFSAQQFPDLHSELNLSSLELGDSALYFCASSVVAESTEAFFGQGTRLTVV.

The V call is TRBV5-1, the J call TRBJ2-7; 15 nucleotides match TRBD2. CDR3 length: 16 residues. V dropped 0 bases and J dropped 7; count of bases not matched to a gene: 5. The germline V gene encodes CDR1 SGHRS and CDR2 YFSETQ. In DNA, the CDR3 is TGCGCCAGCAGCTTGGGCCCCGGGACTAGCGGGAGGGAGCAGTACTTC. Amino acids: CASSLGPGTSGREQYF. The whole variable domain, filled in from reference TRBV5-1 and TRBJ2-7, reads KAGVTQTPRYLIKTRGQQVTLSCSPISGHRSVSWYQQTPGQGLQFLFEYFSETQRNKGNFPGRFSGRQFSNSRSEMNVSTLELGDSALYLCASSLGPGTSGREQYFGPGTRLTVT.